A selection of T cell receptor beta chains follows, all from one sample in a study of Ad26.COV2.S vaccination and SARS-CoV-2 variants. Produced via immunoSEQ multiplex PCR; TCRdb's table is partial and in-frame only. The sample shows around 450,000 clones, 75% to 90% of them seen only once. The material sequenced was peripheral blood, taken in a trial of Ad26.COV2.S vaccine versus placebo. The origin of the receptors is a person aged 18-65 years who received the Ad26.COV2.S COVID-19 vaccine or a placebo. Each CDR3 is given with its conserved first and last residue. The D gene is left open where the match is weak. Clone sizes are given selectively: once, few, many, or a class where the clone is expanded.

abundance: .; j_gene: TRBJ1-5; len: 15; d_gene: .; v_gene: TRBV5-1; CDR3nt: TGCGCCAGCAGCTTGGTACCAGGGGCAGAGCAGCCCCAGCATTTT; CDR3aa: CASSLVPGAEQPQHF
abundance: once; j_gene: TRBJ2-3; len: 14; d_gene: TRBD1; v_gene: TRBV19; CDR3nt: TGTGCCAGTAGTCCTAGGGGGCTCGCAGATACGCAGTATTTT; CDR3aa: CASSPRGLADTQYF
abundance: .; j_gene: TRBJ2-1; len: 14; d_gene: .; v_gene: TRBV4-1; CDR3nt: TGCGCCAGCAGCACCAGGACCTCAGAAAATGAGCAGTTCTTC; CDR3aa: CASSTRTSENEQFF
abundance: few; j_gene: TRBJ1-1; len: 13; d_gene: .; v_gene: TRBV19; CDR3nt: TGTGCCAGTAGTCCGAGGGCGAACACTGAAGCTTTCTTT; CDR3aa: CASSPRANTEAFF
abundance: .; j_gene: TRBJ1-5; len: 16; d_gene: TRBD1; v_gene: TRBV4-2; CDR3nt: TGTGCCAGCAGCCAAGATCCGCAACAGGGGAATCAGCCCCAGCATTTT; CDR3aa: CASSQDPQQGNQPQHF
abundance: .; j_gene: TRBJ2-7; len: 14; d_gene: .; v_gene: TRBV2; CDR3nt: TGTGCCAGCAGTGTAGGCAGGGGGGGTCACGAGCAGTACTTC; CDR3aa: CASSVGRGGHEQYF
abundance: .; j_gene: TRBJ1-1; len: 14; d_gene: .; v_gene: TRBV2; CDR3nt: TGTGCCAGCAGCGAGAGATTCTCCAACACTGAAGCTTTCTTT; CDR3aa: CASSERFSNTEAFF
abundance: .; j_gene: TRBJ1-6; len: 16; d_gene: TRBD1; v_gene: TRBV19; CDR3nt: TGTGCCAGTAGTATTAAACCCGGGACAGGGGAAAAAGCCCTCCACTTT; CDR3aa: CASSIKPGTGEKALHF
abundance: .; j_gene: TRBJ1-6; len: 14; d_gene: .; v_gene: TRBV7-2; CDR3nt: TGTGCCAGCAGCTACTCCGAGGCGGGTTCACCCCTCCACTTT; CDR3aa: CASSYSEAGSPLHF
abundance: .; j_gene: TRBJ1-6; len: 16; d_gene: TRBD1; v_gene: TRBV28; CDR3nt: TGTGCCAGCAGAGACCGGGACAGGGTTTTTGGTTCACCCCTCCACTTT; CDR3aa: CASRDRDRVFGSPLHF
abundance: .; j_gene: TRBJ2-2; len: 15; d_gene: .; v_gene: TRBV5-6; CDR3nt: TGTGCCAGCAGCGGCCCGGGTGGGAACACCGGGGAGCTGTTTTTT; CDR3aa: CASSGPGGNTGELFF
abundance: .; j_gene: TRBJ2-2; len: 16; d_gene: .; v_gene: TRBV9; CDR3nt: TGTGCCAGCAGCGTACGGGGCAGGGGAGGTACCGGGGAGCTGTTTTTT; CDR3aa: CASSVRGRGGTGELFF
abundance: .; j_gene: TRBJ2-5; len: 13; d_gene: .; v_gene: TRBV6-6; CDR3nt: TGTGCCAGCAGTTACGATGGGATGGAGACCCAGTACTTC; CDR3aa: CASSYDGMETQYF
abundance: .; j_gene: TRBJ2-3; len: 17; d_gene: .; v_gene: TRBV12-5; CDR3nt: TGTGCTAGTGGTTTCTCCGGATCACAATATAGCACAGATACGCAGTATTTT; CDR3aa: CASGFSGSQYSTDTQYF
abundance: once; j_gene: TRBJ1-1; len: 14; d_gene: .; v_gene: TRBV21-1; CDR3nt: TGTGCCAGCAGCTGGGAGAGGGGAAACACTGAAGCTTTCTTT; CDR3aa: CASSWERGNTEAFF
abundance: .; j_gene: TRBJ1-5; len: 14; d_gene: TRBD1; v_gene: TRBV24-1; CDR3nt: TGTGCCACCAGTGAAGACAGGGAGTATCAGCCCCAGCATTTT; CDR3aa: CATSEDREYQPQHF
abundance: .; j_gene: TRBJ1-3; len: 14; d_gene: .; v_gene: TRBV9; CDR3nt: TGTGCCAGCAGCGTAGCGGGACACCAAAACACCATATATTTT; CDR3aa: CASSVAGHQNTIYF
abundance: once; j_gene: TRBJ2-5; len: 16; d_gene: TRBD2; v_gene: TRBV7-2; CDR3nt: TGTGCCAGCAGCTTTAAGGGACTAGCGGGAGTGGAGACCCAGTACTTC; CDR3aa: CASSFKGLAGVETQYF
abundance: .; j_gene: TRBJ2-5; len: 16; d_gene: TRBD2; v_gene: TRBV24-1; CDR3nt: TGTGCCACCAGTTACGCGGGGGTGGGGGTTGAAGAGACCCAGTACTTC; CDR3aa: CATSYAGVGVEETQYF
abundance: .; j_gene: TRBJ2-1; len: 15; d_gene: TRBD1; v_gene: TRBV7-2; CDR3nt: TGTGCCAGCAGCTCGGCCGGGACAGGTACTAGTGAGCAGTTCTTC; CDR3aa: CASSSAGTGTSEQFF
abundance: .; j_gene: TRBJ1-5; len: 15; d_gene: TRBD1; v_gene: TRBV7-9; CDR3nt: TGTGCCAGCAGCCCCGGACAGGGACCCCTTCAGCCCCAGCATTTT; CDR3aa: CASSPGQGPLQPQHF
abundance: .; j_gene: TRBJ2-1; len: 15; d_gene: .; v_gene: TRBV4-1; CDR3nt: TGCGCCAGCAGCCCCATCTGGACCCTTCGCAATGAGCAGTTCTTC; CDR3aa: CASSPIWTLRNEQFF
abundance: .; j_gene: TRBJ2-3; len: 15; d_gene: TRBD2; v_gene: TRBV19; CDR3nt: TGTGCCAGTAGTATGGAGTGGCTAGCGGGAGGCACGCAGTATTTT; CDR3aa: CASSMEWLAGGTQYF
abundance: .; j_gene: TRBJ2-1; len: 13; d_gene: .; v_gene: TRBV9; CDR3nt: TGTGCCAGCAGCGCGGACGGATACAATGAGCAGTTCTTC; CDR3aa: CASSADGYNEQFF
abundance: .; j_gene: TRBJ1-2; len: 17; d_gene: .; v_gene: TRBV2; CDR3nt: TGTGCCAGCAGTGAAGTCTTTAGGGACTCCAGAAACTATGGCTACACCTTC; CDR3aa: CASSEVFRDSRNYGYTF
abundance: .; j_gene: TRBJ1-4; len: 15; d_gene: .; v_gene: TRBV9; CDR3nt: TGTGCCAGCAGCGCGGGACACCCAGTAGGGGAAAAACTGTTTTTT; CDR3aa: CASSAGHPVGEKLFF
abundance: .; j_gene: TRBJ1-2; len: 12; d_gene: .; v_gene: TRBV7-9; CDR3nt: TGTGCCAGCAGCTTAAGGGGCGGCGGCTACACCTTC; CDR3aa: CASSLRGGGYTF
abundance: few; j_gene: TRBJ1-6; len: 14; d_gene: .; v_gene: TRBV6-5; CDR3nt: TGTGCCAGCAGTACCGTGACAGGAGATTCACCCCTCCACTTT; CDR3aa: CASSTVTGDSPLHF